Presented here are 22 T cell receptor beta chains from one specimen sequenced in a study of response to subunit inactivated influenza vaccine. Via MiXCR, TCRdb re-called the RT-PCR reads, giving one row per CDR3 protein. This sample has around 480,000 distinct CDR3 sequences; approximately 15% occur once, and the top ten carry 3%. The source material was CD4+ T cells sorted from PBMCs, sampled less than 30 months after vaccination. The receptors stem from a man aged 50 to 69 who received an inactivated influenza vaccine.

Many counts were recorded for this clonotype. The rearrangement links TRBV3-1 to TRBJ2-1; D ambiguous. Deletions cut 0 bases from V and 5 bases from J, with 8 bases between. This CDR3 comprises 14 residues. Germline CDR1 reads LGHDT; CDR2 reads YNNKEL (reference sequence). For the CDR3, the DNA is TGTGCCAGCAGCCAAGATACTGCTAACAATGAGCAGTTCTTC. Amino acids: CASSQDTANNEQFF.

This clonotype showed up just a few times. An end of the junction does not agree with germline; a read error may underlie this. V usage is TRBV6-2 or TRBV6-3 and J usage is TRBJ1-2, with D perhaps matching TRBD1 (5 bases). Germline CDR1 is MNHEY and CDR2 is SVGEGT. The CDR3 totals 15 residues. Here the CDR3 reads CASSYLPGTEPHPGF. The CDR3 DNA is TGTGCCAGCAGTTACCTTCCGGGGACTGAACCTCACCCAGGATTC.

Only a few counts were recorded for this clonotype. V is TRBV10-3 and J is TRBJ2-2; perhaps TRBD2 as D (6 bases). The CDR3 totals 15 residues. Germline CDR1 and CDR2: ENHRY and SYGVKD. Trimming took off 3 bases at V and 0 bases at J, with 8 bases between the two ends. CDR3 coding DNA: TGTGCCATCAGTGAAACTAGCACGAACACCGGGGAGCTGTTTTTT. Translation: CAISETSTNTGELFF.

In its sample, this clonotype was seen a few times. The CDR3 DNA follows: TGTGCCAGCGGGACCGGACAGAGGCTAAACTATGGCTACACCTTC. Its translation is CASGTGQRLNYGYTF. V gene TRBV7-9 combines with J gene TRBJ1-2, with a possible D match to TRBD1 (6 bases). The germline CDR1 and CDR2 sequences are SEHNR and FQNEAQ (reference sequence). CDR3 length: 15 amino acids. V lost 8 bases to trimming and J lost 2 bases, with 18 bases between them.

The chain recombines TRBV12-3 or TRBV12-4 with TRBJ2-7, with a weak D call TRBD1 (5 bases). The CDR3 spans 14 residues. V lost 5 bases and J 2 bases, leaving 13 bases between the germline ends. The CDR3 sequence: CASSLQGPPYEQYF. The CDR3 DNA follows: TGTGCCAGCAGTCTTCAGGGTCCCCCCTACGAGCAGTACTTC.

This clonotype was counted many times. The CDR3 coding sequence is TGTGCCAGCAGTTGGCGCAGGGTCGGATACAATGAGCAGTTCTTC. It yields the protein CASSWRRVGYNEQFF. This chain links TRBV6-5 with TRBJ2-1, with D possibly matching TRBD1 (5 bases). Germline CDR1 reads MNHEY; CDR2 reads SVGAGI. This CDR3 spans 15 amino acids. The V gene lost 4 bases and the J gene lost 4 bases, with 14 bases spanning the gap.

J is TRBJ1-3 and V is TRBV3-1; D is unclear. This CDR3 is 14 amino acids long. Germline CDR1 is LGHDT and CDR2 is YNNKEL (reference sequence). V lost 4 bases, J lost 0 bases, and 7 bases lay in between. The CDR3 sequence is CASSRYSSGNTIYF. In DNA form, the CDR3 reads TGTGCCAGCAGCCGGTATTCCTCTGGAAACACCATATATTTT.

In its sample, this clonotype was seen a few times. The J gene is TRBJ2-5, the V gene TRBV20-1; perhaps D is TRBD1 or TRBD2 (5 bases each). The CDR3 is 13 residues long. Germline CDR1 and CDR2: DFQATT and SNEGSKA (reference sequence). V shed 5 bases and J shed 5 bases, with 15 bases lying between them. The DNA of the CDR3 is TGCAGTGCTTCGAGAGAGGGGATCGAGACCCAGTACTTC. Its translation is CSASREGIETQYF.

The rearrangement links TRBV4-1 to TRBJ1-2, with D unclear. CDR1 is MGHRA and CDR2 is YSYEKL in the germline V gene. The CDR3 loop spans 16 amino acids. Trimming left V 0 bases short and J 2 bases short, with 13 bases between. The CDR3 coding sequence is TGCGCCAGCAGCCAAGAGTCTCGGAATTACAACTATGGCTACACCTTC. It encodes CASSQESRNYNYGYTF.

As regards this clonotype: A much larger clonotype is one base distant, so this may be a read error. The V gene is TRBV5-1, the J gene TRBJ2-5; no reliable D call. CDR1 and CDR2 from the germline V gene are SGHRS and YFSETQ. This CDR3 comprises 16 residues. CDR3 sequence (DNA): TGCACCAGCAGCTTGGGTATTGGTTACAGCCAAGAGACCCAGTACTTC. The encoded protein is CTSSLGIGYSQETQYF.

V usage is TRBV4-2 and J usage is TRBJ2-2, with D uncertain. The V gene's germline CDR1 is LGHNA and CDR2 YNFKEQ. The CDR3 runs to 13 residues. The ends were cut back, 3 bases at V and 8 bases at J, with 10 bases in the middle. The CDR3 is CASSQASLGELFF. The CDR3 DNA is TGTGCCAGCAGCCAGGCTTCATTGGGGGAGCTGTTTTTT.

This clonotype came up a few times. The genes are TRBV4-3 and TRBJ1-5, with D unclear. CDR1 is LGHNA, CDR2 YSLEER, per germline. V lost 0 bases to trimming and J lost 3 bases, with 6 bases between them. This CDR3 region has 14 residues. The CDR3 spells CASSQDPVNQPQHF. CDR3 DNA: TGCGCCAGCAGCCAAGACCCGGTCAATCAGCCCCAGCATTTT.

This clonotype was seen many times. The CDR3 sequence is CASSAVVGTGEDTQYF. The CDR3 region has the DNA TGTGCCAGCAGTGCCGTCGTAGGGACTGGTGAGGATACGCAGTATTTT. The chain has TRBV6-4 and TRBJ2-3; tentatively, D is TRBD2 (6 bases). V was trimmed by 4 bases and J by 6 bases, leaving 20 bases between them. Germline V gene lookup returns CDR1 MRHNA and CDR2 SNTAGT. This CDR3 region has 16 residues.

The chain links TRBV5-1 to TRBJ2-2; tentatively, D is TRBD1 (5 bases). Germline CDR1 and CDR2: SGHRS and YFSETQ. Trimming removed 4 bases from V and 6 bases from J, with 16 bases in between. This CDR3 region has 15 residues. This chain's CDR3 is CASSPQTAQAGELFF. In DNA form, the CDR3 reads TGCGCCAGCAGCCCCCAGACAGCCCAGGCCGGGGAGCTGTTTTTT.

This clonotype appeared many times. The chain employs TRBV10-3 and TRBJ2-7; D is perhaps TRBD2 (7 bases). Germline V gene lookup returns CDR1 ENHRY and CDR2 SYGVKD. The CDR3 length is 15 residues. V dropped 4 bases and J dropped 4 bases, with 17 bases sitting between them. CDR3 sequence: CAISAGGGAPYEQYF. The CDR3 DNA follows: TGTGCCATCAGTGCTGGAGGGGGGGCTCCTTACGAGCAGTACTTC.

The chain joins TRBV15 to TRBJ2-3, with a tentative D call TRBD2 (7 bases). Trimming took 3 bases from V and 0 from J, leaving 10 bases between them. The CDR3 sequence is 15 residues long. Germline V gene data show CDR1 as LNHNV and CDR2 as YYDKDF (reference sequence). The CDR3 nucleotides are TGTGCCACCAGCAGGAGGGGGGGGAGCACAGATACGCAGTATTTT. Encoded protein: CATSRRGGSTDTQYF.

This clonotype was counted between two and nine times. J is TRBJ2-1 and V is TRBV7-9; D call uncertain. The V gene lost 2 bases and the J gene lost 10 bases, with 6 bases spanning the gap. Looked up from germline, CDR1 is SEHNR and CDR2 is FQNEAQ (reference sequence). This CDR3 has 11 amino acids. The CDR3 DNA follows: TGTGCCAGCAGCTTATTTGGGGAGCAGTTCTTC. The encoded protein is CASSLFGEQFF. The entire variable domain, with the rest obtained from reference TRBV7-9 and TRBJ2-1, is as follows: DTGVSQNPRHKITKRGQNVTFRCDPISEHNRLYWYRQTLGQGPEFLTYFQNEAQLEKSRLLSDRFSAERPKGSFSTLEIQRTEQGDSAMYLCASSLFGEQFFGPGTRLTVL.

This clonotype was detected many times. The gene calls are TRBV6-1 and TRBJ2-7; perhaps D is TRBD1 or TRBD2 (5 bases each). The germline CDR1 and CDR2 sequences are MNHNS and SASEGT. This CDR3 comprises 13 residues. V was pared by 8 bases and J by 4 bases, with 15 bases between. CDR3 in amino acids: CASRPGARYEQYF. The CDR3 coding sequence is TGTGCCAGCCGCCCCGGGGCCCGGTACGAGCAGTACTTC.

CDR3 DNA sequence: TGCGCCAGCAGCCAAGATTTGGGACACTCCGAGCAGTACTTC. This gives the protein CASSQDLGHSEQYF. V gene TRBV4-3 combines with J gene TRBJ2-7, with D possibly being TRBD1 (6 bases). The germline gives CDR1 LGHNA, CDR2 YSLEER. V gave up 0 bases and J gave up 6 bases, with 12 bases separating them. This CDR3 comprises 14 residues.

This clonotype was observed a handful of times. CDR3 loop: CASSDRDRVSRNEQFF. The CDR3 DNA reads as TGTGCCAGTAGTGACCGGGACAGGGTCTCTCGCAATGAGCAGTTCTTC. V gene TRBV19 combines with J gene TRBJ2-1, with 9 bases aligning to TRBD1. CDR1 and CDR2 (germline): LNHDA, SQIVND (reference sequence). With V trimmed by 5 bases and J by 6 bases, 11 bases remained unmatched. CDR3 size: 16 residues.

The chain couples TRBV7-3 to TRBJ2-1; D remains ambiguous. Trimming shortened V by 1 base and J by 4 bases, and 11 bases separated the two germline ends. Germline V gene data show CDR1 as SGHTA and CDR2 as FQGTGA. The CDR3 runs to 15 residues. The CDR3 loop reads CASSLSRIRYNEQFF. CDR3 coding DNA: TGTGCCAGCAGCTTAAGCAGGATAAGGTACAATGAGCAGTTCTTC. The full variable domain, with the rest looked up from reference TRBV7-3 and TRBJ2-1, is GAGVSQTPSNKVTEKGKYVELRCDPISGHTALYWYRQSLGQGPEFLIYFQGTGAADDSGLPNDRFFAVRPEGSVSTLKIQRTERGDSAVYLCASSLSRIRYNEQFFGPGTRLTVL.

The chain recombines TRBV16 with TRBJ2-3; D remains unclear. With 7 bases removed from V and 3 bases from J, the gap between germline ends came to 11 bases. Germline CDR1 and CDR2: KGHSY and FQNENV. CDR3 size: 13 residues. CDR3 coding DNA: TGTGCCAGCACCCTTGTTCGGACAGATACGCAGTATTTT. Translated, it gives CASTLVRTDTQYF.